This T cell receptor (beta chain) was found in a study of blood T cell repertoires in COVID-19. About the study: Both acute and convalescent COVID-19 samples were obtained from the United States, Italy and Spain.

The germline gives CDR1 SGHRS, CDR2 YFSETQ. Trimming took off 4 bases at V and 0 bases at J, with 11 bases between the two ends. The CDR3 extends over 14 amino acids. In the authors' methods: Amplification of reference gene primers was used by the study to estimate nucleated cell counts. Clones were sequenced by immunoSEQ multiplex PCR, and TCRdb holds only the in-frame ones, with some missing. That table gives V, J and clone size, and the DNA gave D and trimming. The sample holds around 100,000 clones, 81% seen once. The receptor was derived from a man aged 45-65 years with acute or convalescent COVID-19. Sequenced: peripheral blood. The chain carries TRBV5-1 and TRBJ2-7, with D tentatively TRBD2 (6 bases). The CDR3 sequence is CASSPAGSSYEQYF. In nucleotides, the CDR3 is TGCGCCAGCAGCCCTGCGGGGAGCTCCTACGAGCAGTACTTC. Full variable domain (missing parts from reference TRBV5-1 and TRBJ2-7): KAGVTQTPRYLIKTRGQQVTLSCSPISGHRSVSWYQQTPGQGLQFLFEYFSETQRNKGNFPGRFSGRQFSNSRSEMNVSTLELGDSALYLCASSPAGSSYEQYFGPGTRLTVT.